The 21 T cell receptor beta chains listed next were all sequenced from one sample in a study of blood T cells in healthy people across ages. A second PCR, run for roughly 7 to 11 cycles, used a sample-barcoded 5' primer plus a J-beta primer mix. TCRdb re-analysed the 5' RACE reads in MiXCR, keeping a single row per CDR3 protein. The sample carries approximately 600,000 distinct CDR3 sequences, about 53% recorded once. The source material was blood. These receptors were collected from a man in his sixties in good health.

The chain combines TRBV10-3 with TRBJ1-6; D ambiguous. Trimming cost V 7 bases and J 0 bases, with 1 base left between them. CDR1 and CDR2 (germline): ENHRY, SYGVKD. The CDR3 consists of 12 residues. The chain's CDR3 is CAINSYNSPLHF. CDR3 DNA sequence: TGTGCCATCAACTCCTATAATTCACCCCTCCACTTT.

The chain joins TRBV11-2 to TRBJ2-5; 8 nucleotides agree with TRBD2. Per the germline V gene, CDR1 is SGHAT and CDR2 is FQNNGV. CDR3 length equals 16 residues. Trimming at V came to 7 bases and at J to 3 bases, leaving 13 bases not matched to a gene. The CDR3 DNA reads TGTGCCAGCACCGCCGGGGGGGGTAGAGGAAAAGAGACCCAGTACTTC. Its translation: CASTAGGGRGKETQYF.

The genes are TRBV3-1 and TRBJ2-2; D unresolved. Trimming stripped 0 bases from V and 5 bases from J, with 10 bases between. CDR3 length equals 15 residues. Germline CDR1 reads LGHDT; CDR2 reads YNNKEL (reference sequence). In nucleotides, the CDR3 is TGTGCCAGCAGCCAAGATCGCTTGGCGACCGGGGAGCTGTTTTTT. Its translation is CASSQDRLATGELFF.

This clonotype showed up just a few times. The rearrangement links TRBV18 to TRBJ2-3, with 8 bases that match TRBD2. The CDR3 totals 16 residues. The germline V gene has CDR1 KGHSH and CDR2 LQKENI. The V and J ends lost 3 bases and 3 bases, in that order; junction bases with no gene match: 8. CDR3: CASSPVASGGTDTQYF. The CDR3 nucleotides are TGTGCCAGCTCACCGGTTGCGAGCGGGGGAACAGATACGCAGTATTTT.

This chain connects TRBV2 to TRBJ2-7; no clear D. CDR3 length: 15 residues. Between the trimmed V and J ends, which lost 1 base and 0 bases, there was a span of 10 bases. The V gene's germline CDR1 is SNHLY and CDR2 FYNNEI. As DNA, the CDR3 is TGTGCCAGCAGTGAAGAGAAGGGTAGCTCCTACGAGCAGTACTTC. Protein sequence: CASSEEKGSSYEQYF.

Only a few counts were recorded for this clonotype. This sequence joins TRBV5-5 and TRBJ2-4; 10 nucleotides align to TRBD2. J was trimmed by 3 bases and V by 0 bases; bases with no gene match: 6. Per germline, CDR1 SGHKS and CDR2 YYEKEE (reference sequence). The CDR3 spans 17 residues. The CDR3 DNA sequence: TGTGCCAGCAGCTTGGTGCTAGCGGGGGACTTCAAAAACATTCAGTACTTC. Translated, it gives CASSLVLAGDFKNIQYF.

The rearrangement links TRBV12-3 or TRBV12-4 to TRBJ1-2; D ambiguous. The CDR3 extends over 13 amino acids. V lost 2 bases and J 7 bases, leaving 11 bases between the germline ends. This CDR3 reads CASSLTSSGGYTF. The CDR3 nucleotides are TGTGCCAGCAGTTTAACCTCGTCGGGTGGCTACACCTTC.

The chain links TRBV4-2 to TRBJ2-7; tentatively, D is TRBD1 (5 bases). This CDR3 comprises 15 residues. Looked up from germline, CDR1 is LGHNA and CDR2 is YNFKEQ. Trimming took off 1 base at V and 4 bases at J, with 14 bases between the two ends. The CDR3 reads CASSQGIGAFYEQYF. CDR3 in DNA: TGTGCCAGCAGCCAAGGAATTGGGGCCTTTTACGAGCAGTACTTC.

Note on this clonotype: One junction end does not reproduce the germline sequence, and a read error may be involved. This CDR3 is CASSLGTGTQETQYF. The CDR3 region has the DNA TGTGCCAGCAGCTTAGGAACAGGGACACAAGAGACCCAGTACTTC. The chain combines TRBV5-1 with TRBJ2-5; a weak D match, TRBD1 (6 bases). This CDR3 is built from 15 residues. Germline V gene lookup returns CDR1 SGHRS and CDR2 YFSETQ.

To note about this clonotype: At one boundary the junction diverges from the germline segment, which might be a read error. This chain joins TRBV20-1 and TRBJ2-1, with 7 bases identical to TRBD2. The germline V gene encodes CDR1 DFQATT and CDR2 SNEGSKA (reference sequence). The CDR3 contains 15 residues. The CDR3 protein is CSARAGRPTYDEQFF. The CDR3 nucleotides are TGCAGTGCTAGGGCCGGGAGGCCAACCTACGATGAGCAGTTCTTC.

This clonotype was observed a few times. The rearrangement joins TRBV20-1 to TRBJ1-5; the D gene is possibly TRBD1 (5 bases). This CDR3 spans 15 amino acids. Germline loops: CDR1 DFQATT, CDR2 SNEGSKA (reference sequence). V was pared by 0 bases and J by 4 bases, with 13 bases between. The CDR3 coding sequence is TGCAGTGCTAGAGATAAGTGGGAGGGGAATCAGCCCCAGCATTTT. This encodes CSARDKWEGNQPQHF.

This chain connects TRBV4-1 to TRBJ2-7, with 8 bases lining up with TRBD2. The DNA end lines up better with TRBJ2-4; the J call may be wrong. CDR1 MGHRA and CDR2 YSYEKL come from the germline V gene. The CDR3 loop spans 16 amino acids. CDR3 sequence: CASSQAIAGSKNIQYF. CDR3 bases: TGCGCCAGCAGCCAAGCGATAGCGGGGAGTAAAAACATTCAGTACTTC.

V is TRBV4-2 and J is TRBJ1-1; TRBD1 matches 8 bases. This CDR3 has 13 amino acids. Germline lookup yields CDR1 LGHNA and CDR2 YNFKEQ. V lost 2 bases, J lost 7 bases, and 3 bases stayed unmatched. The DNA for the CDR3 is TGTGCCAGCAGCCAAACCACAGGGGGTGAAGCTTTCTTT. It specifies CASSQTTGGEAFF.

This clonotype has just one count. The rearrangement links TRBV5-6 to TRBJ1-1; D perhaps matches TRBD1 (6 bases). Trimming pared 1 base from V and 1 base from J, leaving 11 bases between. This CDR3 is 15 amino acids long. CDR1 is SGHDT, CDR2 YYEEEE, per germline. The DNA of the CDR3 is TGTGCCAGCAGCTTGAGGGGCAGGGGGAACACTGAAGCTTTCTTT. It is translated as CASSLRGRGNTEAFF.

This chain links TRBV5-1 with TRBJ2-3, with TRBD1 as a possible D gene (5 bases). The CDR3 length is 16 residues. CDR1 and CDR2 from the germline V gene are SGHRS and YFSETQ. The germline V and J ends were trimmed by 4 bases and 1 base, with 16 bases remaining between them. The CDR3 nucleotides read TGCGCCAGCAGCGTGGGCAGGGTTTGGGGCACAGATACGCAGTATTTT. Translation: CASSVGRVWGTDTQYF.

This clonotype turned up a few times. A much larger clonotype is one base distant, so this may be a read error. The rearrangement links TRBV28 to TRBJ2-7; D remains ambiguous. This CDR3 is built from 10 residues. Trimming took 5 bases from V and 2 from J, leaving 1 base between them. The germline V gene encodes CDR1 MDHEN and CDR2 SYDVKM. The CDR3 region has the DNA TGTGCCAGCAGTCCCTACGAGCAGTACTTC. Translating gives CASSPYEQYF.

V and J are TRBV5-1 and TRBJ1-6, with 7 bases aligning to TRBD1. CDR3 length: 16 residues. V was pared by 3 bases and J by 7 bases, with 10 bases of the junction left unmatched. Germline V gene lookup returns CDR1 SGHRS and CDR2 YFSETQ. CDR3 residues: CASSSTGIAWNSPLHF. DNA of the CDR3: TGCGCCAGCAGCTCGACAGGGATTGCGTGGAATTCACCCCTCCACTTT. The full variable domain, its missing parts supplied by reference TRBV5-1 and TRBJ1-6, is KAGVTQTPRYLIKTRGQQVTLSCSPISGHRSVSWYQQTPGQGLQFLFEYFSETQRNKGNFPGRFSGRQFSNSRSEMNVSTLELGDSALYLCASSSTGIAWNSPLHFGNGTRLTVT.

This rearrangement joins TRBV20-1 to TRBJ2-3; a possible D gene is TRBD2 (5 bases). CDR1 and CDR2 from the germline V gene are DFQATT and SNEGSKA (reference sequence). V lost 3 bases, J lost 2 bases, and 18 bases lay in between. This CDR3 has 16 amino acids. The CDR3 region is CSASPFGRADTDTQYF. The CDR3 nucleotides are TGCAGTGCTAGCCCCTTTGGGCGGGCCGACACAGATACGCAGTATTTT.

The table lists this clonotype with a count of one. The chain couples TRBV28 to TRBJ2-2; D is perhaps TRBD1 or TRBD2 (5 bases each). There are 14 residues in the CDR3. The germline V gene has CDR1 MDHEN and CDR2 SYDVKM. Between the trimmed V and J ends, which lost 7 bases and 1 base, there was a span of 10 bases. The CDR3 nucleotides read TGTGCCAGCAATCCGGGGCAGAACACCGGGGAGCTGTTTTTT. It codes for CASNPGQNTGELFF.

The DNA for the CDR3 is TGCGCCAGCAGTCCTACACCGGGGTCCGCAGATACGCAGTATTTT. This codes for CASSPTPGSADTQYF. The genes are TRBV10-1 and TRBJ2-3; D might be TRBD2 (5 bases). V lost 5 bases to trimming and J lost 4 bases, with 16 bases between them. CDR3 size: 15 residues. In germline, CDR1 is WNHNN, CDR2 SYGVQD (reference sequence).

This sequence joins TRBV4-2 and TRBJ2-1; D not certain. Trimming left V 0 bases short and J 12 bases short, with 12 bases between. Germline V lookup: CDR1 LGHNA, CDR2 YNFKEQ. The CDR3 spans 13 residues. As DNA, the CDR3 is TGTGCCAGCAGCCAAGAGGCAGTCTGCCGGCAGTTCTTC. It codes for CASSQEAVCRQFF.